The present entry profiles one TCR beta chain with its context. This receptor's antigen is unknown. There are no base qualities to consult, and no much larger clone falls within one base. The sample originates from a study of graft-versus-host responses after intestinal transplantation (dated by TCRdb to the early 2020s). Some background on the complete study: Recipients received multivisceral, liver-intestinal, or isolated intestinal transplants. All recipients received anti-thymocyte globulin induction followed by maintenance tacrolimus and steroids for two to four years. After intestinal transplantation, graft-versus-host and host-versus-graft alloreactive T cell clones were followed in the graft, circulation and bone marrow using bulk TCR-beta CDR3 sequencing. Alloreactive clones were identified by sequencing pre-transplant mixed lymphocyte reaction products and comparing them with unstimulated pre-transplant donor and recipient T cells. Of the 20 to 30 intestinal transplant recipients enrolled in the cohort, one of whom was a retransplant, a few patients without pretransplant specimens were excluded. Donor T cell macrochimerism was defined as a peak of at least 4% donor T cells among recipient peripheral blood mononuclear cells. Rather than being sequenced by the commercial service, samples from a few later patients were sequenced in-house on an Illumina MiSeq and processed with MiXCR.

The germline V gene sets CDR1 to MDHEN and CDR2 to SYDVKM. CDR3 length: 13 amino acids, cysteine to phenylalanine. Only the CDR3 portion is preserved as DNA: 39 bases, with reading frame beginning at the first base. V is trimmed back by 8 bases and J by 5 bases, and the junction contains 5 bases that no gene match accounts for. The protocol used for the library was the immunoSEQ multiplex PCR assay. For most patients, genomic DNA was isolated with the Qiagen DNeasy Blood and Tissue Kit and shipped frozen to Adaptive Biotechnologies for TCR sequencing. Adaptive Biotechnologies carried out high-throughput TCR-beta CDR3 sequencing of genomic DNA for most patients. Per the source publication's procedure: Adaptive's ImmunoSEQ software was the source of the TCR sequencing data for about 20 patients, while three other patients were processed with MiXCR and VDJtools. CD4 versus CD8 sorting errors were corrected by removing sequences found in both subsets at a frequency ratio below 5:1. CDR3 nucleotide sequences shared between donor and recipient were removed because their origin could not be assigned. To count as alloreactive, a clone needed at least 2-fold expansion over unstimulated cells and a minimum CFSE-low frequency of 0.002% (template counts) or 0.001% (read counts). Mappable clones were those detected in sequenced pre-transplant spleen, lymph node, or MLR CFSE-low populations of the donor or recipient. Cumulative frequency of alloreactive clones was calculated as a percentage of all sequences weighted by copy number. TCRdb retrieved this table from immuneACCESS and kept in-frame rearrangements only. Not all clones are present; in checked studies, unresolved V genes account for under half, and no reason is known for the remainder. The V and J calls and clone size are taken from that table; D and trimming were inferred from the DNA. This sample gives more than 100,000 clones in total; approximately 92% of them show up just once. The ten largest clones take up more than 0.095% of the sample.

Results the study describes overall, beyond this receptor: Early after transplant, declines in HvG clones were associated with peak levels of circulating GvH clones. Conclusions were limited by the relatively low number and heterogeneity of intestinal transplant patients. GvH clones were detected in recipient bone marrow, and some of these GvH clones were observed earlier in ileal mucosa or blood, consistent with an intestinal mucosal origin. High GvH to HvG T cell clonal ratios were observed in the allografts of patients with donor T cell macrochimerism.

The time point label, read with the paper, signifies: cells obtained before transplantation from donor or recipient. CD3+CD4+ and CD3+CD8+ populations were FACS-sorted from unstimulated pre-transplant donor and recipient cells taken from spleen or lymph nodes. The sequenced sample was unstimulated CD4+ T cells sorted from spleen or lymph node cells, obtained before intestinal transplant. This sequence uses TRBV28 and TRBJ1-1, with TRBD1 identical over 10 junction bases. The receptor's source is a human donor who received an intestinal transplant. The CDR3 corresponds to CASRPGQGTEAFF. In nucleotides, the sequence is TGTGCCAGCCGTCCGGGACAGGGGACTGAAGCTTTCTTT.